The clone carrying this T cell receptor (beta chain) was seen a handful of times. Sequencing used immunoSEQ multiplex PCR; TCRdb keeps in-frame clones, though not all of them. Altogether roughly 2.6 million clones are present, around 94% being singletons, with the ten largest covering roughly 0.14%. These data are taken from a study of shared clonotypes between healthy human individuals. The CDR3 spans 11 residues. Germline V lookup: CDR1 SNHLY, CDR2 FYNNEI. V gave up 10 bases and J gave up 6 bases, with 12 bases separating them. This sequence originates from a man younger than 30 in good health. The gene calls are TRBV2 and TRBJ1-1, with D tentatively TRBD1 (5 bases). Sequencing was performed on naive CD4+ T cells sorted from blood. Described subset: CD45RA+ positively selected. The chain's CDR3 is CATLRESEAFF. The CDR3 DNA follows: TGTGCCACTCTCAGGGAATCTGAAGCTTTCTTT.